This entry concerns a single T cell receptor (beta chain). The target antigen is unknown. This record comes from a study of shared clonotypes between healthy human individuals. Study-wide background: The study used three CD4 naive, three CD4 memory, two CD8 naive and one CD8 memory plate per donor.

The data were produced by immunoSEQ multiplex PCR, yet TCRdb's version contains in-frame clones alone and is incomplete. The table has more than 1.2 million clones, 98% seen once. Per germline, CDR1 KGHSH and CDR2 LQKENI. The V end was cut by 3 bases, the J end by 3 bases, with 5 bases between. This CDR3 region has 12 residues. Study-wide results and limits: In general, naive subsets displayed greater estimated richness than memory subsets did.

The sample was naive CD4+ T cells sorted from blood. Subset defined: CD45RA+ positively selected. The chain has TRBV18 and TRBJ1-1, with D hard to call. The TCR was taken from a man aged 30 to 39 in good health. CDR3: CASSPKDTEAFF. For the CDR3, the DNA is TGTGCCAGCTCACCCAAGGACACTGAAGCTTTCTTT.